The clone carrying this T cell receptor (beta chain) was observed a handful of times. Its target is unknown. This sample was included in a study of T-cell reconstitution after alpha-beta-depleted transplantation in children. TCRbeta library preparation incorporated unique molecular identifiers. TCRdb reanalysed the PCR reads using MiXCR and keeps one entry per CDR3 protein. The sample includes fewer than 150,000 distinct CDR3 sequences, roughly 10% of them seen just once. Findings of the study overall: Most T-cell counts and diversity one year after the transplant came from T cells that were newly produced. At around two months after transplant, the alpha-beta T cells were reportedly derived from several hundred expanded clones that came from non-depleted graft cells. It was surviving recipient T cells and thymic progenitors that gave some patients high TCRbeta diversity at day 60.

The V end lost 5 bases, the J end lost 4 bases, and 11 bases lay between the germline ends. Germline lookup yields CDR1 SGHTA and CDR2 FQGTGA. The CDR3 runs to 13 residues. This TCR came from a girl in the first two years of life who had a stem cell transplant for combined immunodeficiency, so the T cells may come from the graft donor. The sample in question was PBMCs, mostly from graft donor cells, obtained 180 days after TCRalphabeta/CD19-depleted stem cell transplant. V usage is TRBV7-3 and J usage is TRBJ1-1; no reliable D call. CDR3 region: CASSMDRGTEAFF. The DNA for the CDR3 is TGTGCCAGCAGCATGGACCGGGGCACTGAAGCTTTCTTT.